Here is one T cell receptor beta chain with its context. The target antigen is unknown. This record comes from a study of PD-1 blockade in classical Hodgkin lymphoma. Findings and limits, study-wide: Complete responders matched newly diagnosed patients in baseline diversity. Newly diagnosed patients reportedly trailed healthy donors in baseline TCR diversity. Some patients started nivolumab under 1 year after ASCT, and they were excluded.

CDR1 and CDR2 from the germline V gene are LNHDA and SQIVND (reference sequence). V dropped 5 bases and J dropped 4; count of bases not matched to a gene: 7. The CDR3 spans 17 residues. Each and every patient relapsed after autologous stem cell transplantation, and patients got differing brentuximab vedotin exposure. This table comes from immunoSEQ multiplex PCR, and its TCRdb copy is limited to in-frame clones, with some not included. The sample holds about 25,000 clones; just over 85% are singletons and the top ten take 2.5%. The TCR comes from a human donor with classical Hodgkin lymphoma. The source material was peripheral blood mononuclear cells (PBMCs), sampled at baseline. The rearrangement uses TRBV19 and TRBJ2-5; 16 bases match TRBD2. CDR3 nucleotides: TGTGCCAGTAGTTTGGGGACTAGCGGGGGGGCCGGAGAGACCCAGTACTTC. It encodes CASSLGTSGGAGETQYF.